The present TCR beta chain was sequenced within a study of OX40 agonist ivuxolimab in advanced cancers. This CDR3 contains 13 residues. Trimming pared 4 bases from V and 1 base from J, leaving 5 bases between. The V gene's germline CDR1 is SGHTA and CDR2 FQGNSA. Profiling relied on immunoSEQ multiplex PCR, and the TCRdb table lists in-frame clones only, not all of them. The repertoire holds over 60,000 clones, with roughly nine tenths as singletons. The J gene is TRBJ1-3, the V gene TRBV7-2; no reliable D call. The starting material was CD4+ or CD8+ T cells sorted from blood, obtained in a trial of the OX40 agonist ivuxolimab. The receptor comes from an adult with an advanced solid tumor such as melanoma, head and neck, liver or kidney cancer. The CDR3 here is CASSSPSGNTIYF. The CDR3 nucleotides read TGTGCCAGCAGCTCCCCATCTGGAAACACCATATATTTT.